A selection of T cell receptor beta chains follows, all from one sample in a study of T-cell memory formation after mild COVID-19. TCRdb fed the 5' RACE reads into MiXCR, producing one record per CDR3 protein. The profile covers just under 350,000 distinct CDR3 sequences, with roughly 13% appearing a single time and 20% to 25% taken by the ten largest. The sequenced sample consisted of PBMCs or a T cell subset sorted from them (not recorded which). The receptor source for this set is a man between 18 and 29 years old who had mild COVID-19 (a few samples of this study predate the infection). Cell type and time point are not known. Each CDR3 is given with its conserved first and last residue. Fields, in order: J gene, D gene, V gene, clone size, CDR3 protein, CDR3 DNA. A D gene is named only where the DNA matches it firmly. The listing skips clone size in some rows; elsewhere it reads once, few, many or a size class.

TRBJ2-5	TRBD2	TRBV27	.	CASSTSGGALGETQYF	TGTGCCAGCAGTACTAGCGGGGGGGCTTTAGGAGAGACCCAGTACTTC
TRBJ1-2	.	TRBV10-3	.	CAITLGGNYGYTF	TGTGCCATCACCCTGGGGGGGAACTATGGCTACACCTTC
TRBJ2-2	.	TRBV14	.	CASSQDMGRNTGELFF	TGTGCCAGCAGCCAAGATATGGGGCGGAACACCGGGGAGCTGTTTTTT
TRBJ1-4	.	TRBV19	.	CASSQGSAGEKLFF	TGTGCCAGTAGCCAAGGGTCGGCGGGAGAAAAACTGTTTTTT
TRBJ2-5	.	TRBV20-1	.	CSAVPPREQETQYF	TGCAGTGCAGTACCTCCACGGGAGCAAGAGACCCAGTACTTC
TRBJ1-2	.	TRBV7-9	many	CASSAPNYGYTF	TGTGCCAGCAGCGCACCCAACTATGGCTACACCTTC
TRBJ1-5	.	TRBV20-1	.	CSAQSAHSNQPQHF	TGCAGTGCCCAATCTGCCCATAGCAATCAGCCCCAGCATTTT
TRBJ2-4	TRBD1	TRBV4-3	few	CATHNDRGRSKNIQYF	TGCGCCACCCACAATGACAGGGGCAGATCCAAAAACATTCAGTACTTC
TRBJ2-3	TRBD2	TRBV4-3	few	CASSPQVAGDSTDTQYF	TGCGCCAGCAGCCCTCAGGTAGCGGGGGATAGCACAGATACGCAGTATTTT
TRBJ2-3	TRBD1	TRBV5-1	.	CASGATGDGTDTQYF	TGCGCCAGCGGGGCGACAGGGGATGGCACAGATACGCAGTATTTT
TRBJ1-2	.	TRBV4-1	few	CASSQERGANYGYTF	TGCGCCAGCAGCCAAGAACGAGGGGCTAACTATGGCTACACCTTC
TRBJ2-1	.	TRBV4-1	few	CASSQGVRAGANNEQFF	TGCGCCAGCAGCCAAGGTGTAAGGGCAGGGGCTAACAATGAGCAGTTCTTC
TRBJ2-1	.	TRBV18	many	CASSQSTSGNEQFF	TGTGCCAGCTCACAATCGACTTCCGGGAATGAGCAGTTCTTC
TRBJ1-4	.	TRBV7-9	.	CASSLSDGSLGKLFF	TGTGCCAGCAGCTTATCCGATGGGTCCTTAGGAAAACTGTTTTTT
TRBJ2-3	TRBD2	TRBV5-1	few	CASSSLLAGVSDTQYF	TGCGCCAGCAGCTCCCTATTAGCGGGGGTGTCAGATACGCAGTATTTT
TRBJ1-3	TRBD1	TRBV6-6	few	CASSYPHGTGDRGNTIYF	TGTGCCAGCAGTTACCCTCACGGCACAGGGGACCGGGGAAACACCATATATTTT
TRBJ2-1	.	TRBV9	.	CASSARWGDEQFF	TGTGCCAGCAGCGCGAGATGGGGGGATGAGCAGTTCTTC
TRBJ1-4	.	TRBV7-8	few	CASSLQREKLFF	TGTGCCAGCAGCTTACAGAGGGAAAAACTGTTTTTT
TRBJ2-5	.	TRBV20-1	.	CSARDLNGGETQYF	TGCAGTGCTAGAGATCTAAACGGAGGAGAGACCCAGTACTTC
TRBJ1-3	.	TRBV6-5	.	CASSYDGGNTIYF	TGTGCCAGCAGTTACGATGGAGGAAACACCATATATTTT
TRBJ2-5	.	TRBV24-1	.	CATSDNRDVKETQYF	TGTGCCACCAGTGATAACAGGGACGTAAAAGAGACCCAGTACTTC
TRBJ2-1	TRBD2	TRBV4-1	few	CASSLLGASGGVLYNEQFF	TGCGCCAGCAGCCTTCTCGGAGCCAGCGGGGGGGTTTTATACAATGAGCAGTTCTTC
TRBJ1-5	.	TRBV3-1	.	CASRPGAGEPQHF	TGTGCCAGCCGACCAGGGGCGGGAGAGCCCCAGCATTTT
TRBJ2-2	.	TRBV7-2	many	CASSLVDTGELFF	TGTGCCAGCAGCTTAGTTGACACCGGGGAGCTGTTTTTT
TRBJ1-2	.	TRBV7-2	few	CASSLAAGGNYGYTF	TGTGCCAGCAGCTTAGCGGCCGGGGGTAACTATGGCTACACCTTC
TRBJ2-3	TRBD1	TRBV6-2/TRBV6-3	.	CASGRDRRTSTQYF	TGTGCCAGCGGCCGGGACAGGCGGACGTCCACGCAGTATTTT
TRBJ2-2	.	TRBV5-1	.	CASSLWAENTGELFF	TGCGCCAGCAGCCTCTGGGCCGAGAACACCGGGGAGCTGTTTTTT
TRBJ1-1	TRBD1	TRBV10-3	.	CAANTQGGESEAFF	TGTGCCGCAAACACACAGGGGGGAGAATCTGAAGCTTTCTTT
TRBJ2-3	.	TRBV5-4	.	CASSLGWASTDTQYF	TGTGCCAGCAGCTTGGGATGGGCTAGCACAGATACGCAGTATTTT
TRBJ2-7	TRBD1	TRBV12-3/TRBV12-4	.	CASKGTDSYEQYF	TGTGCCAGCAAAGGGACAGACTCCTACGAGCAGTACTTC
TRBJ1-1	.	TRBV19	many	CASIQGATEAFF	TGTGCCAGTATCCAAGGGGCCACTGAAGCTTTCTTT
TRBJ2-1	TRBD2	TRBV28	few	CASSPWSGGNNEQFF	TGTGCCAGCAGTCCGTGGAGCGGGGGGAACAATGAGCAGTTCTTC
TRBJ2-1	TRBD2	TRBV6-5	few	CASSLRGTSGVVSSYNEQFF	TGTGCCAGCAGTCTCCGAGGGACTAGCGGGGTTGTGAGCTCCTACAATGAGCAGTTCTTC
TRBJ2-5	TRBD2	TRBV20-1	.	CSARGLAVETQYF	TGCAGTGCTAGAGGACTAGCGGTTGAGACCCAGTACTTC
TRBJ2-3	.	TRBV10-2	.	CASSDSTGTLTDTQYF	TGCGCCAGCAGTGATTCCACCGGGACGCTCACAGATACGCAGTATTTT
TRBJ1-6	.	TRBV7-2	few	CASSFGTGSPLHF	TGTGCCAGCAGCTTCGGGACGGGATCACCCCTCCACTTT
TRBJ2-7	TRBD1	TRBV20-1	many	CSARIPTGVDYEQYF	TGCAGTGCTAGAATCCCGACAGGGGTAGACTACGAGCAGTACTTC
TRBJ2-2	TRBD2	TRBV5-1	many	CASSFSGGNTGELFF	TGCGCCAGCAGCTTTAGCGGGGGGAACACCGGGGAGCTGTTTTTT
TRBJ2-3	.	TRBV6-2/TRBV6-3	few	CASSRPGLTQYF	TGTGCCAGCAGCCGTCCGGGCCTTACGCAGTATTTT
TRBJ1-5	TRBD1	TRBV5-1	few	CASSPGTGGTNQPQHF	TGCGCCAGCAGTCCGGGGACAGGGGGTACCAATCAGCCCCAGCATTTT
TRBJ1-3	.	TRBV6-6	many	CASSYPNWRNTIYF	TGTGCCAGCAGTTACCCGAATTGGAGGAACACCATATATTTT
TRBJ2-3	.	TRBV5-6	few	CASSLSGTQDTQYF	TGTGCCAGCAGCTTAAGTGGGACGCAAGATACGCAGTATTTT